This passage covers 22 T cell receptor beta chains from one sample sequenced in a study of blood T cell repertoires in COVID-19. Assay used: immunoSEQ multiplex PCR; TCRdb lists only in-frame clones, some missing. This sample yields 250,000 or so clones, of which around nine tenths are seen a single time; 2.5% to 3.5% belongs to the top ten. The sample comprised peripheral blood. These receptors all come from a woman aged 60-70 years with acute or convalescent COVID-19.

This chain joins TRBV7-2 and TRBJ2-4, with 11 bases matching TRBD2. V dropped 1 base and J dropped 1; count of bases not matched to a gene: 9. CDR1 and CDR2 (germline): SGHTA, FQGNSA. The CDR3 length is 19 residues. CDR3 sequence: CASSLDASGRRGAKNIQYF. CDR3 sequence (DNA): TGTGCCAGCAGCTTAGACGCTAGCGGGAGGAGGGGGGCCAAAAACATTCAGTACTTC.

CDR3 nucleotide sequence: TGTGCCACCCGAGCAGGGGGAAACACTGAAGCTTTCTTT. This gives the protein CATRAGGNTEAFF. The chain carries TRBV24-1 and TRBJ1-1; 7 bases are a match to TRBD1. CDR3 length equals 13 residues. Germline lookup yields CDR1 KGHDR and CDR2 SFDVKD. J lost 2 bases, V lost 9 bases, and 5 bases had no gene match.

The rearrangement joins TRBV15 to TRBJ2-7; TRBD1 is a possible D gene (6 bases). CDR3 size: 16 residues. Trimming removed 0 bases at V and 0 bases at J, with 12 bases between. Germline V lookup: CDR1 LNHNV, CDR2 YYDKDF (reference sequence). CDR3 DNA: TGTGCCACCAGCAGAGATTGGGGGACAATCTCCTACGAGCAGTACTTC. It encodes CATSRDWGTISYEQYF.

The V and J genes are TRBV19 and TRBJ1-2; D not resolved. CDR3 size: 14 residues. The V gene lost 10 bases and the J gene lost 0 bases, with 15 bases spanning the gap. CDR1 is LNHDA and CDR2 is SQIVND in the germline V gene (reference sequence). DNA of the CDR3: TGTGCCACCATATCCAACCGAGCTAACTATGGCTACACCTTC. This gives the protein CATISNRANYGYTF.

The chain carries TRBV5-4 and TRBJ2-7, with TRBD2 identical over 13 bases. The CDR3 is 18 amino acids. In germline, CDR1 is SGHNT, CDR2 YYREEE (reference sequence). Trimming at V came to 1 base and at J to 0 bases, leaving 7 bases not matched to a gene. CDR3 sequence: CASSLTWTSGGSSYEQYF. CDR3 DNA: TGTGCCAGCAGCTTGACGTGGACTAGCGGGGGAAGCTCCTACGAGCAGTACTTC.

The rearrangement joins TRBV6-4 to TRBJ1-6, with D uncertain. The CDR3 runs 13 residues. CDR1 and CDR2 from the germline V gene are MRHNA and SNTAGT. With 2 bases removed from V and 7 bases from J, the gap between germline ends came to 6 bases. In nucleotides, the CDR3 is TGTGCCAGCAGTGACGTGCGAAATTCACCCCTCCACTTT. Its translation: CASSDVRNSPLHF.

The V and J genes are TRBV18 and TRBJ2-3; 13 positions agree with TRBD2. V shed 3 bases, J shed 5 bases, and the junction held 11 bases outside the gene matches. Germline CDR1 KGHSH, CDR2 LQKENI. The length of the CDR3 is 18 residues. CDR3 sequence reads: CASSPPGTSGVYGDTQYF. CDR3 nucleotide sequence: TGTGCCAGCTCACCTCCCGGGACTAGCGGGGTGTATGGAGATACGCAGTATTTT. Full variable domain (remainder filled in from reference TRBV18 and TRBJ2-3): NAGVMQNPRHLVRRRGQEARLRCSPMKGHSHVYWYRQLPEEGLKFMVYLQKENIIDESGMPKERFSAEFPKEGPSILRIQQVVRGDSAAYFCASSPPGTSGVYGDTQYFGPGTRLTVL.

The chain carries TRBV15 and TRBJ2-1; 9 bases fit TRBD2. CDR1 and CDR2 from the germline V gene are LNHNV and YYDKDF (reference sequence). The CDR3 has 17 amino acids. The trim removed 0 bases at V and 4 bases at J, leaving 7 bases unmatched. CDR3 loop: CATSREGTSNPYNEQFF. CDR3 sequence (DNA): TGTGCCACCAGCAGAGAGGGGACTAGCAACCCTTACAATGAGCAGTTCTTC.

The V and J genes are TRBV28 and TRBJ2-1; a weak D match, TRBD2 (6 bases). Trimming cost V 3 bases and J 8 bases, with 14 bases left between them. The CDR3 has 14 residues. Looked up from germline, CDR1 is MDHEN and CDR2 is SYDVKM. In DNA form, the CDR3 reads TGTGCCAGCAGTTTGGAGCTAGCGAGGGATGAGCAGTTCTTC. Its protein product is CASSLELARDEQFF.

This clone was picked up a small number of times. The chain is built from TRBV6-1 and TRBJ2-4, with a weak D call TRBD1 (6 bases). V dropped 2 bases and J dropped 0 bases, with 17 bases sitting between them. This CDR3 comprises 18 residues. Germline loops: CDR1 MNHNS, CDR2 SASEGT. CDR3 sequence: CASSELRQVTLAKNIQYF. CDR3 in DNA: TGTGCCAGCAGTGAATTGAGACAGGTGACTCTAGCCAAAAACATTCAGTACTTC.

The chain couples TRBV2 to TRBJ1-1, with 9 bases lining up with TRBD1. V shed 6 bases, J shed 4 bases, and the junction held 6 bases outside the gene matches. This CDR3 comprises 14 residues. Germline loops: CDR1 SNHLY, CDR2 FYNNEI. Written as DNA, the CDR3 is TGTGCCAGCAGGGGACAGGGAAGGAGCACTGAAGCTTTCTTT. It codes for CASRGQGRSTEAFF.

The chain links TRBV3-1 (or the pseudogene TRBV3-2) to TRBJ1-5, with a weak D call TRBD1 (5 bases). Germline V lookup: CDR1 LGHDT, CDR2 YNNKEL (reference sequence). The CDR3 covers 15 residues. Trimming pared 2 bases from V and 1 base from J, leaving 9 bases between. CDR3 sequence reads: CASSQTGVSNQPQHF. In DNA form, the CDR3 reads TGTGCCAGCAGCCAAACGGGGGTAAGCAATCAGCCCCAGCATTTT.

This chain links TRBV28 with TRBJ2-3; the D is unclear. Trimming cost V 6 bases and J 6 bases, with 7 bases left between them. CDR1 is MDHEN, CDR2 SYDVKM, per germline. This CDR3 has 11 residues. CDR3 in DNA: TGTGCCAGCAGCCCGAGGGATACGCAGTATTTT. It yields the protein CASSPRDTQYF.

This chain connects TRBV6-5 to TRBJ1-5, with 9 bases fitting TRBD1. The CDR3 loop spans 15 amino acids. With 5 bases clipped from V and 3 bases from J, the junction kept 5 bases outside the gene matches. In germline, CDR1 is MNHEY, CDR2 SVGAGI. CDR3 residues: CASSRDRGTNQPQHF. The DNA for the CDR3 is TGTGCCAGCAGTCGAGACAGGGGGACCAATCAGCCCCAGCATTTT.

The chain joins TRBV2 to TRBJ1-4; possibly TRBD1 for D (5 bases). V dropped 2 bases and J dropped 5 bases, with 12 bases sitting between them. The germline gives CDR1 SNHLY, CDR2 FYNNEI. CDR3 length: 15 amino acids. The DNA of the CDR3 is TGTGCCAGCAGTGAATTTAGGGACTCGAATGAAAAACTGTTTTTT. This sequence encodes CASSEFRDSNEKLFF.

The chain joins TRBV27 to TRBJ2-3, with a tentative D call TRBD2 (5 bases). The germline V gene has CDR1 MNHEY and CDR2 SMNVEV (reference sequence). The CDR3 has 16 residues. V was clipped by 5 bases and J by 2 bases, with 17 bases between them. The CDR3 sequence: CASSPRGVEPTDTQYF. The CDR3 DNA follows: TGTGCCAGCAGTCCCCGGGGAGTAGAACCCACAGATACGCAGTATTTT.

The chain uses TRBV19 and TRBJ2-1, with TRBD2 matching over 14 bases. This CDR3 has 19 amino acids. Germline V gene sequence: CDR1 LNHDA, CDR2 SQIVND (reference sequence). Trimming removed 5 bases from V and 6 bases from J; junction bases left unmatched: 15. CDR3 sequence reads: CASSAPGTSGRTLGNEQFF. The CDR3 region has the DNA TGTGCCAGTAGTGCCCCGGGGACTAGCGGGAGAACCCTGGGCAATGAGCAGTTCTTC.

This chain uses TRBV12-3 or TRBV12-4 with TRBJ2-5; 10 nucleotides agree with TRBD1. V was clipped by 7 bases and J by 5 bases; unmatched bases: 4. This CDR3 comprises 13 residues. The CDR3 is CASTGQGRETQYF. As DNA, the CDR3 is TGTGCCAGCACGGGACAGGGGAGGGAGACCCAGTACTTC.

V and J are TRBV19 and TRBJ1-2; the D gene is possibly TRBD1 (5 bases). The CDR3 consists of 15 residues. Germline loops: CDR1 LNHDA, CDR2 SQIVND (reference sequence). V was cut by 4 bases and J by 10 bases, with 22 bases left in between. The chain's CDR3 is CASSNAGPRLRVYTF. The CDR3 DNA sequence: TGTGCCAGTAGTAACGCGGGGCCCCGGCTAAGGGTCTACACCTTC. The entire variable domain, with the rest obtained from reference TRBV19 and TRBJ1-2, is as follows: DGGITQSPKYLFRKEGQNVTLSCEQNLNHDAMYWYRQDPGQGLRLIYYSQIVNDFQKGDIAEGYSVSREKKESFPLTVTSAQKNPTAFYLCASSNAGPRLRVYTFGSGTRLTVV.

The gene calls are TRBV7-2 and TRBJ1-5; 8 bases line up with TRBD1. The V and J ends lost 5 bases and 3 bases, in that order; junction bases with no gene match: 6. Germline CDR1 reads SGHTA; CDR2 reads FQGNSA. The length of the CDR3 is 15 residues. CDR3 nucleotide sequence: TGTGCCAGCAGCCCAGACAGGGGTTACAATCAGCCCCAGCATTTT. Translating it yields CASSPDRGYNQPQHF.

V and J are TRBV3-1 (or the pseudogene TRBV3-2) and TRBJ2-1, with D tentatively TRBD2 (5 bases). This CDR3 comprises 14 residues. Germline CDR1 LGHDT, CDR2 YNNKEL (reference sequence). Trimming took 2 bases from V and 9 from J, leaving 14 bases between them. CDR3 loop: CASSQNLGLIEQFF. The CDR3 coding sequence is TGTGCCAGCAGCCAAAACCTCGGACTTATTGAGCAGTTCTTC.

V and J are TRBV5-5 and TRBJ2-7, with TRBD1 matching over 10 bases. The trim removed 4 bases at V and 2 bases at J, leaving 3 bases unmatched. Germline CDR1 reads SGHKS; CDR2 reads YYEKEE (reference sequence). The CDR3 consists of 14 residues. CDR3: CASSRTGGPYEQYF. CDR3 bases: TGTGCCAGCAGCCGGACAGGGGGTCCCTACGAGCAGTACTTC.